This TCR beta chain was identified during a study of response to subunit inactivated influenza vaccine. This clonotype came up a few times. The antigen is undetermined. Study-level findings and limits: Authors suggested each seasonal influenza vaccination recruits few new T cells.

Each CDR3 protein is one row after TCRdb ran MiXCR on the RT-PCR reads. The table has around 710,000 distinct CDR3 sequences, about 14% seen once. The starting material was PBMCs from blood, obtained 14 days before vaccination. The TCR was taken from a man aged 50 to 60 who received an inactivated influenza vaccine.

This chain's CDR3 is CASSSQGMGETQYF. For the CDR3, the DNA is TGTGCCAGCAGTTCACAGGGCATGGGGGAGACCCAGTACTTC. The chain couples TRBV28 to TRBJ2-5; D is possibly TRBD1 (6 bases). Germline values: CDR1 MDHEN, CDR2 SYDVKM. The ends were cut back, 4 bases at V and 5 bases at J, with 14 bases in the middle. This CDR3 contains 14 residues.